Below are 3 T cell receptor beta chains sequenced from a single sample in a study of beta chain features in type 1 diabetes. Expressed TCRB transcripts got sequenced, as all isolated RNA was reverse transcribed. Measured with immunoSEQ multiplex PCR; TCRdb has only the in-frame clones, and not every one. The top ten clones hold 0.015% of a sample with 250,000 to 350,000 clones, 11% of them seen once. The sequenced sample consisted of naive CD4+ T cells from blood. All receptors derive from a woman aged 25 to 45 in good health.

The chain carries TRBV18 and TRBJ1-1; D gene uncertain. Germline assignment: CDR1 KGHSH and CDR2 LQKENI. V was cut by 2 bases and J by 3 bases, with 10 bases left in between. The CDR3 contains 14 residues. Written as DNA, the CDR3 is TGTGCCAGCTCACCATACATGGCGGACACTGAAGCTTTCTTT. Protein product: CASSPYMADTEAFF.

This chain joins TRBV7-3 and TRBJ2-1; D possibly corresponds to TRBD1 (5 bases). The CDR3 is made up of 13 amino acids. V lost 5 bases to trimming and J lost 4 bases, with 9 bases between them. The V gene's germline CDR1 is SGHTA and CDR2 FQGTGA. Here the CDR3 reads CASSRAGYNEQFF. The CDR3 DNA sequence: TGTGCCAGCAGCCGAGCAGGGTACAATGAGCAGTTCTTC.

This clone was seen a few times. The J gene is TRBJ2-7, the V gene TRBV27; D possibly corresponds to TRBD2 (6 bases). Germline CDR1 is MNHEY and CDR2 is SMNVEV (reference sequence). This CDR3 has 17 amino acids. The V and J ends lost 2 bases and 0 bases respectively, with 17 bases between them. The DNA for the CDR3 is TGTGCCAGCAGTTTAGGGACGGACTACCGGAGCTCCTACGAGCAGTACTTC. This codes for CASSLGTDYRSSYEQYF.